Listed below are T cell receptor beta chains from one sample, sequenced in a study of cytomegalovirus exposure and HLA in healthy donors. Sequenced by immunoSEQ multiplex PCR; TCRdb stores in-frame clones only, minus some. Here the sample spans roughly 200,000 clones, 82% being singletons. Sample: PBMCs. The receptors here all came from a woman aged 40-49 years in good health and CMV-seronegative. CDR3s include the opening cysteine and the closing phenylalanine or tryptophan. Fields, in order: J gene, clone size, V gene, D gene, CDR3 DNA, CDR3 protein. D genes are given only for firm matches. The size entry is marked missing in some rows and otherwise reads once, few, many or a size class.

TRBJ2-7,-,TRBV6-5,TRBD1,TGTGCCAGCTCTCTGGACAGGTCCGAGCAGTACTTC,CASSLDRSEQYF
TRBJ2-3,-,TRBV29-1,-,TGCAGCGTTAGGGGAACCACAGATACGCAGTATTTT,CSVRGTTDTQYF
TRBJ1-2,-,TRBV7-6,TRBD1,TGTGCCAGCAGACAAGACAGGGGTGGGCACTATGGCTACACCTTC,CASRQDRGGHYGYTF
TRBJ1-6,-,TRBV2,-,TGTGCCAGCAGTGGGTACGGGGAGAACTCACCCCTCCACTTT,CASSGYGENSPLHF
TRBJ2-7,few,TRBV7-9,TRBD1,TGTGCCAGCAGCCCCAGGACAGGGAGCTCCTACGAGCAGTACTTC,CASSPRTGSSYEQYF
TRBJ2-5,-,TRBV5-6,TRBD1,TGTGCCAGCAGCTCCTTAAAACAGGGGAAGGGAGAGACCCAGTACTTC,CASSSLKQGKGETQYF
TRBJ2-3,-,TRBV7-3,TRBD2,TGTGCCAGCAGCTTCGGACTAGCGGGGGCACTCGGGGATACGCAGTATTTT,CASSFGLAGALGDTQYF
TRBJ2-7,-,TRBV7-2,-,TGTGCCAGCCAGGGCTCCTACGAGCAGTACTTC,CASQGSYEQYF
TRBJ2-7,few,TRBV7-9,TRBD2,TGTGCCAGCAGCTTAGGTCTCTCCAGCGGGGATGCCTACGAGCAGTACTTC,CASSLGLSSGDAYEQYF
TRBJ2-2,-,TRBV9,-,TGTGCCAGCAGCCCCCCCGGGGGTGGCGGGGAGCTGTTTTTT,CASSPPGGGGELFF
TRBJ1-4,-,TRBV14,TRBD1,TGTGCCAGCAGCCAGTTACAGGGGGCCGATGAAAAACTGTTTTTT,CASSQLQGADEKLFF
TRBJ1-2,-,TRBV4-2,-,TGTGCCAGCAGCCAACGACAGATCGGGGCGGCACAGGCACAGGGTATAGGCTACACCTTC,CASSQRQIGAAQAQGIGYTF
TRBJ2-7,-,TRBV5-1,TRBD2,TGCGCCAGCAGGAGGACTAGCGGGGACCTCGAGCAGTACTTC,CASRRTSGDLEQYF
TRBJ2-1,once,TRBV11-2,TRBD2,TGTGCCAGCAGCTTAGGTGGGCTAGCGGCTTCCTACAATGAGCAGTTCTTC,CASSLGGLAASYNEQFF
TRBJ2-2,-,TRBV11-2,TRBD1,TGTGCCAGCAGCTCCGGACAGGCAACCGGGGAGCTGTTTTTT,CASSSGQATGELFF
TRBJ1-1,few,TRBV27,TRBD1,TGTGCCAGCAGTTGGGGGACAGACACTGAAGCTTTCTTT,CASSWGTDTEAFF
TRBJ2-7,-,TRBV7-2,-,TGTGCCAGCAGCTTGGCGGCTCCCTACGAGCAGTACTTC,CASSLAAPYEQYF
TRBJ2-1,-,TRBV30,TRBD1,TGTGCCTGGAGTGTACTCCCCCAGGGGGCCTACAATGAGCAGTTCTTC,CAWSVLPQGAYNEQFF